A selection of T cell receptor beta chains follows, all from one sample in a study of CD8+CD57+ T cells in acquired aplastic anemia. TCRdb used MiXCR to reprocess the reads, holding one entry per CDR3 protein. The sample carries approximately 470,000 distinct CDR3 sequences, around 33% recorded once. The sample consisted of sorted CD4+, CD8+, or CD8+CD57+ T cells (not recorded which) from PBMCs. These receptors were obtained from a human donor with aplastic anemia. Each CDR3 is given without its conserved first and last residue. The D gene is left open where the match is weak. Some rows have no size entry. The others give once, few or many, or a class for an expanded clone.

V gene,J gene,clone size,D gene,CDR3 protein
TRBV5-1,TRBJ1-5,few,.,ASSPDSMGTQPRH
TRBV6-5,TRBJ1-2,.,.,AGSYSGLQYGYT
TRBV12-3/TRBV12-4,TRBJ1-2,few,TRBD1,ASSLVTGGADGYT
TRBV2,TRBJ2-5,.,.,ASSSMLARGETQY
TRBV7-6,TRBJ2-2,many,.,ASSLAVTGELF
TRBV9,TRBJ1-1,many,.,ASSPAWVNTEAF
TRBV10-3,TRBJ2-7,once,.,ASSYSGGEYEQY
TRBV7-9,TRBJ2-1,.,TRBD2,ASSHSGRASGEQF
TRBV20-1,TRBJ2-3,many,.,SAQVVDTQY
TRBV4-1,TRBJ2-7,.,.,ASSPGTYGEQY
TRBV20-1,TRBJ2-1,.,.,SATERLQWYNEQF
TRBV24-1,TRBJ2-7,many,TRBD2,ATSEGLADRSYEQY
TRBV9,TRBJ2-7,many,TRBD2,ASSVGTSGTGYEQY
TRBV19,TRBJ1-5,many,.,ASSPDGLDQPQH
TRBV10-3,TRBJ1-1,many,.,AIRGMGGEGGTEAF
TRBV4-3,TRBJ2-7,many,TRBD2,ASSQGYERGERYEQY
TRBV29-1,TRBJ2-7,many,.,SVAHRLRYEQY
TRBV9,TRBJ1-5,many,.,ASSPQVSNQPQH
TRBV10-3,TRBJ1-2,.,.,ANTQPGLGYT
TRBV6-1,TRBJ2-3,.,.,ASSSLRRQRPDTQY
TRBV4-3,TRBJ2-3,.,.,ASSQIGLTPTTDTQY
TRBV20-1,TRBJ1-6,few,TRBD1,SARPGQGSYNSPLH
TRBV15,TRBJ2-7,many,TRBD1,ATSRGGTGTYEQY
TRBV20-1,TRBJ1-2,many,.,SANSAGDPYGYT
TRBV19,TRBJ1-3,.,.,ASMRGPSGNTIY
TRBV7-2,TRBJ1-2,few,TRBD1,ASSPSDRQGGGYT
TRBV10-3,TRBJ1-1,.,.,AISEGVGTEAF
TRBV5-6,TRBJ1-6,.,TRBD1,ASSGGTGMGSPLH
TRBV7-9,TRBJ2-7,.,.,ASSSGHYEQY
TRBV4-2,TRBJ1-6,.,.,ASSETGPLDDNSPLH
TRBV7-8,TRBJ1-4,.,.,ASTLSAGSGGSDEKLF
TRBV4-2,TRBJ2-7,many,TRBD2,ASSQDRLAGGRAEQY
TRBV20-1,TRBJ2-7,few,.,SARRSGVYEQY
TRBV20-1,TRBJ2-7,many,.,SAKLTAGEQY
TRBV9,TRBJ2-1,.,.,AGSVTASSYNEQF